This entry lists 16 T cell receptor beta chains sequenced from one sample in a study of regulatory T cells in long-lasting Graves disease. This sample's time point: newly diagnosed GD, antithyroid drugs for less than 3 months. Preparation of the TCR library used RNA extracted from PBMCs. Arm-PCR of CDR3 regions with iRepertoire HTBI primers generated TCR beta libraries. TCRdb reanalysed the multiplex PCR reads using MiXCR and keeps one entry per CDR3 protein. This table has 450,000 to 600,000 distinct CDR3 sequences, 15% to 20% appearing once. The same data also went into a second study, on T cells in Graves' hyperthyroidism and ophthalmopathy.

Material: peripheral blood mononuclear cells (PBMCs), obtained at new diagnosis, from a patient treated with antithyroid drugs. Every receptor here comes from a man between 35 and 55 years old with Graves disease.

At least ten counts were recorded for this clonotype. V is TRBV10-3 and J is TRBJ2-1, with 7 bases lining up with TRBD2. Trimming at V came to 2 bases and at J to 5 bases, leaving 9 bases not matched to a gene. Germline lookup yields CDR1 ENHRY and CDR2 SYGVKD. This CDR3 contains 16 residues. CDR3 amino acids: CAISERGGSSDNEQFF. CDR3 nucleotide sequence: TGTGCCATCAGTGAGCGGGGCGGGAGTTCCGACAATGAGCAGTTCTTC.

In its sample, this clonotype was seen many times. The CDR3 DNA is TGTGCCAGCAGTCTAGCGGGAGCGAACACAGATACGCAGTATTTT. It encodes CASSLAGANTDTQYF. The chain combines TRBV9 with TRBJ2-3; 10 nucleotides align to TRBD2. The J segment lost 2 bases and the V segment lost 5 bases, leaving 5 bases of the junction unmatched. This CDR3 is 15 amino acids long. The V gene's germline CDR1 is SGDLS and CDR2 YYNGEE.

V and J are TRBV5-1 and TRBJ2-1, with 11 bases identical to TRBD1. The V gene end was trimmed by 3 bases and the J gene end by 9 bases; junction bases not matched to a gene: 5. The CDR3 covers 14 residues. The germline CDR1 and CDR2 sequences are SGHRS and YFSETQ. The CDR3 loop is CASSSGQGAGEQFF. Here the CDR3 DNA reads TGCGCCAGCAGCTCAGGACAGGGGGCCGGTGAGCAGTTCTTC.

The table lists this clonotype with many counts. The chain recombines TRBV11-3 with TRBJ2-3, with 16 bases fitting TRBD2. The J segment lost 7 bases and the V segment lost 5 bases, leaving 9 bases of the junction unmatched. The CDR3 has 17 residues. Germline CDR1 SGHNT, CDR2 YENEEA. Here the CDR3 reads CASSGGTSGRAGNTQYF. CDR3 bases: TGTGCCAGCAGCGGCGGGACTAGCGGGAGGGCCGGAAATACGCAGTATTTT.

This clonotype occurred a few times. The chain couples TRBV5-8 to TRBJ2-3; D is possibly TRBD2 (7 bases). CDR1 SGHTS and CDR2 YDEGEE come from the germline V gene. The V end was cut by 3 bases, the J end by 15 bases, with 23 bases between. The CDR3 is made up of 14 amino acids. CDR3: CASSSPGRGTPPYF. The CDR3 bases are TGTGCCAGCAGCTCACCGGGGAGGGGGACTCCTCCCTATTTT.

This clonotype was observed many times. The chain combines TRBV2 with TRBJ2-7; 7 bases agree with TRBD1. The germline CDR1 and CDR2 sequences are SNHLY and FYNNEI. The ends lost 7 bases at V and 3 bases at J; junction bases unmatched: 6. The CDR3 length is 13 residues. CDR3 DNA: TGTGCCAGCAAAAGGGACAGAAACTACGAGCAGTACTTC. Its translation is CASKRDRNYEQYF.

A note on this clonotype: One end of the junction does not line up with germline, which may come from a read error. V and J are TRBV18 and TRBJ1-1; tentative D call: TRBD1 (5 bases). The CDR3 length is 13 residues. The germline V gene has CDR1 KGHSH and CDR2 LQKENI. The CDR3 coding sequence is TGTGCCAGCTCTGGGGGTAGGGTCACTGGAGCTTTCTTT. Its protein is CASSGGRVTGAFF.

The chain is built from TRBV30 and TRBJ1-1, with a possible D match to TRBD1 (6 bases). Germline V gene data show CDR1 as GTSNPN and CDR2 as SVGIG (reference sequence). The V end lost 3 bases, the J end lost 4 bases, and 15 bases lay between the germline ends. This CDR3 has 14 amino acids. CDR3 nucleotides: TGTGCCTGGAGGGATACTGGGGGCGCCACTGAAGCTTTCTTT. Its protein product is CAWRDTGGATEAFF.

This clonotype came up many times. At one of its ends the junction is not consistent with the germline gene, which may arise from a read error. The chain couples TRBV5-1 to TRBJ2-5; D call uncertain. This CDR3 spans 11 amino acids. CDR1 is SGHRS and CDR2 is YFSETQ in the germline V gene. The CDR3 sequence is CASSLEETQYF. In DNA, the CDR3 is TGTGCCAGCAGCTTAGAAGAGACCCAGTACTTC.

The sample holds a few counts of this clonotype. The CDR3 reads CASRTKGISNQPQHF. The CDR3 coding sequence is TGTGCCAGTAGGACCAAGGGCATTAGCAATCAGCCCCAGCATTTT. V usage is TRBV19 and J usage is TRBJ1-5; D call uncertain. Germline V gene lookup returns CDR1 LNHDA and CDR2 SQIVND (reference sequence). Trimming cost V 6 bases and J 0 bases, with 12 bases left between them. CDR3 size: 15 residues.

The chain has TRBV11-2 and TRBJ2-3; 13 bases fit TRBD2. Germline V gene lookup returns CDR1 SGHAT and CDR2 FQNNGV. Germline trimming cut 6 bases from V and 11 bases from J; bases unmatched to any gene: 14. The CDR3 extends over 16 amino acids. The CDR3 region is CASRPGLAGERVRQYF. In DNA, the CDR3 is TGTGCCAGCAGACCCGGACTAGCGGGAGAACGTGTAAGGCAGTATTTT. The full variable domain, completed using reference TRBV11-2 and TRBJ2-3, is EAGVAQSPRYKIIEKRQSVAFWCNPISGHATLYWYQQILGQGPKLLIQFQNNGVVDDSQLPKDRFSAERLKGVDSTLKIQPAKLEDSAVYLCASRPGLAGERVRQYFGPGTRLTVL.

The CDR3 DNA reads as TGTGCCAGCAGCGTCCTTAGCGGTACCTACAATGAGCAGTACTTC. Translation: CASSVLSGTYNEQYF. The rearrangement joins TRBV9 to TRBJ2-4; possibly TRBD2 for D (6 bases). CDR3 length: 15 residues. Germline CDR1 is SGDLS and CDR2 is YYNGEE. V was pared by 2 bases and J by 13 bases, with 22 bases between.

This clonotype was detected many times. The rearrangement joins TRBV7-9 to TRBJ2-1; TRBD1 aligns across 7 bases. Germline CDR1 is SEHNR and CDR2 is FQNEAQ (reference sequence). J was trimmed by 4 bases and V by 4 bases; bases with no gene match: 13. The CDR3 totals 17 residues. Here the CDR3 reads CASSSHPTGVRYNEQFF. The CDR3 DNA is TGTGCCAGCAGCTCCCACCCCACAGGGGTTCGTTACAATGAGCAGTTCTTC.

This clonotype was seen ten or more times. The V call is TRBV5-6, the J call TRBJ2-1, with a possible D match to TRBD2 (6 bases). The germline CDR1 and CDR2 sequences are SGHDT and YYEEEE. V shed 2 bases and J shed 3 bases, with 15 bases lying between them. This CDR3 contains 16 residues. As DNA, the CDR3 is TGTGCCAGCAGCTTCTCCGGGACTCGACTCTACAATGAGCAGTTCTTC. It codes for CASSFSGTRLYNEQFF.

The chain is built from TRBV27 and TRBJ2-3; TRBD2 is a possible D gene (6 bases). CDR1 and CDR2 (germline): MNHEY, SMNVEV (reference sequence). The V end lost 5 bases, the J end lost 2 bases, and 20 bases lay between the germline ends. The CDR3 is 17 amino acids. The CDR3 here is CASSRLGRTDYTDTQYF. Here the CDR3 DNA reads TGTGCCAGCAGTCGTTTGGGGCGGACGGACTACACAGATACGCAGTATTTT.

This clonotype was seen more than once but under ten times. V and J are TRBV11-2 and TRBJ2-5; possible D gene TRBD2, 6 bases. CDR1 and CDR2 (germline): SGHAT, FQNNGV. The V end was cut by 4 bases, the J end by 4 bases, with 25 bases between. The CDR3 consists of 18 residues. CDR3 DNA sequence: TGTGCCAGCAGCTCTCTCCCCCCGCGGGGCCTCGTACGAGAGACCCAGTACTTC. Encoded protein: CASSSLPPRGLVRETQYF.